The rows below give T cell receptor beta chains drawn from one sample of a study of blood T cell repertoires in COVID-19. Repertoires were generated with immunoSEQ multiplex PCR, while TCRdb's copy carries only in-frame clones and drops some. This table holds roughly 90,000 clones, 80% found once. Input material: peripheral blood. These receptors were collected from a woman in her 70s with acute or convalescent COVID-19. Both conserved end residues are part of each CDR3. Rows may omit the clone size; those that give it use once, few, many or a size class.

abundance	v_gene	CDR3aa
.	TRBV29-1	CSVNGGARTDTQYF
.	TRBV5-1	CASSLGLLISTDTQYF
.	TRBV27	CASSLWGDSYNEQFF
.	TRBV7-9	CASSLGRGETQYF
.	TRBV2	CASSQTGVGNQPQHF
few	TRBV4-1	CASSTPQRGTDTQYF
few	TRBV29-1	CSTRQGNTEAFF
.	TRBV5-1	CASSLAGSEQGAFF
.	TRBV6-2/TRBV6-3	CASSYSGGNQPQHF
.	TRBV29-1	CSVEVRGGFNEKLFF
.	TRBV10-3	CAIQGSGNTIYF
.	TRBV6-1	CASSEQGWYGYTF
.	TRBV5-1	CASSLATVSGETQYF
.	TRBV3-1/TRBV3-2	CASSQDQGGLVHEQYF
.	TRBV5-1	CASSLLGGTSGQETQYF
.	TRBV5-4	CASSLGATSGYEQFF
.	TRBV6-5	CASNSGLEGSEQYF
.	TRBV7-2	CASSSAPKGAAFF
few	TRBV11-2	CASSRRREQYF
.	TRBV28	CASSGTVLNTEAFF
.	TRBV6-5	CASRRQGALYGYTF
.	TRBV5-1	CASSAVTGFNGYTF
few	TRBV7-9	CASSPGGGRNEQYF
.	TRBV7-6	CASSLFTPGTQLAKNIQYF
.	TRBV10-3	CAIRKTGTKGSYNEQFF
once	TRBV5-4	CASSRPTGEGETQYF
.	TRBV28	CASSLRYEQYF
once	TRBV7-3	CASSLDSGSGAYNEQFF
.	TRBV5-1	CASSLRPSGRARSLGELFF
.	TRBV5-6	CASSFKIGTSGSNEQYF
.	TRBV7-2	CASSPGGQQGQTNGYTF
.	TRBV5-1	CASSLAGQREEQYF
.	TRBV2	CASSEFTGYEQYF
once	TRBV30	CAWSGQRGTEAFF
.	TRBV5-1	CASSLVDTGTEAFF
once	TRBV11-1	CASSPREGAYNEQFF
many	TRBV21-1	CASSKETGQNYGYTF
.	TRBV7-9	CASSLGQPNNEQFF
.	TRBV7-9	CATFQYSGMSSYEQYF
few	TRBV2	CASDRTSGSTDTQYF
.	TRBV28	CASSPGGAPINYGYTF
.	TRBV21-1	CASSKNLEPRYGYTF
.	TRBV7-2	CASSAPGWSPLHF
.	TRBV18	CASSSDTTGELFF
few	TRBV6-4	CASSARVTSGQETQYF
.	TRBV9	CASSVRDGYPYEQYF
few	TRBV5-1	CASTGKPTPSTDTQYF
.	TRBV7-3	CASSLSGTWETQYF
.	TRBV27	CASREQPGQGYGYTF
.	TRBV4-1	CASSLRDKGYGYTF
.	TRBV6-5	CASSYSRSPLHF
once	TRBV28	CASGRWNTEAFF
.	TRBV5-5	CASSLSAGDEQFF
.	TRBV29-1	CSVEDEGAGGELFF
.	TRBV7-6	CASSLELAGGITGELFF
.	TRBV7-2	CASSFRGTKNIQYF
.	TRBV27	CASSLAGGPRTGELFF
.	TRBV7-8	CASSLTNYEQYF